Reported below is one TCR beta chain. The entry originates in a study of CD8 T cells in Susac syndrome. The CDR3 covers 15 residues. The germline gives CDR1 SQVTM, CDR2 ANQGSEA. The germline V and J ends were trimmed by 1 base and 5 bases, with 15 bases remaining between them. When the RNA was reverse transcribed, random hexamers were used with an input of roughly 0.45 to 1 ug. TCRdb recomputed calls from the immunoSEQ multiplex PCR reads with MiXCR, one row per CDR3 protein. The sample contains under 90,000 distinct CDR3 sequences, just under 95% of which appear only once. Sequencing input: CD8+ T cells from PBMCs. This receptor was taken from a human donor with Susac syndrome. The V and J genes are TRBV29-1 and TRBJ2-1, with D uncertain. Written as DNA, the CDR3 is TGCAGCGTTGAAGGGTCCGGAAAAGGACACAATGAGCAGTTCTTC. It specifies CSVEGSGKGHNEQFF.